These 22 T cell receptor beta chains originate from one sample sequenced in a study of cytomegalovirus exposure and HLA in healthy donors. The PCR made use of 60 Vbeta and 13 Jbeta primers. Some clones are missing from TCRdb's copy, which holds only in-frame ones; the method was immunoSEQ multiplex PCR. This sample has about 97,000 clones; about 85% occur once, and the top ten carry 3% to 5%. The sequencing sample was made of PBMCs. The receptors were gathered from a man aged 25 to 40 in good health and CMV-seronegative.

In its sample, this clone was seen a few times. This sequence joins TRBV7-8 and TRBJ2-5, with 9 nucleotides matching TRBD2. CDR1 SGHVS and CDR2 FQNEAQ come from the germline V gene. This CDR3 contains 15 residues. The J segment lost 6 bases and the V segment lost 2 bases, leaving 7 bases of the junction unmatched. In DNA form, the CDR3 reads TGTGCCAGCAGCTTATTAGCGGGAGAGTCCAAGACCCAGTACTTC. The encoded protein is CASSLLAGESKTQYF.

The J gene is TRBJ2-3, the V gene TRBV15, with D perhaps matching TRBD2 (6 bases). The CDR3 runs 14 residues. V was clipped by 7 bases and J by 0 bases, with 11 bases between them. Per germline, CDR1 LNHNV and CDR2 YYDKDF (reference sequence). CDR3 nucleotides: TGTGCCACCATCCTCAGCGGGAGCACAGATACGCAGTATTTT. Translating gives CATILSGSTDTQYF.

The chain carries TRBV10-1 and TRBJ2-7, with D perhaps matching TRBD1 (6 bases). The germline V gene has CDR1 WNHNN and CDR2 SYGVQD (reference sequence). CDR3 length equals 12 residues. Trimming shortened V by 10 bases and J by 5 bases, and 15 bases separated the two germline ends. In nucleotides, the CDR3 is TGCGCCACCCCCCCCCAGGGGAACGAGCAGTACTTC. This gives the protein CATPPQGNEQYF.

The chain employs TRBV10-3 and TRBJ1-3, with D uncertain. This CDR3 has 14 amino acids. V was cut by 2 bases and J by 2 bases, with 7 bases left in between. CDR1 is ENHRY and CDR2 is SYGVKD in the germline V gene. CDR3 sequence reads: CAISEQLTGNTIYF. The CDR3 nucleotides read TGTGCCATCAGTGAGCAGTTAACTGGAAACACCATATATTTT.

The chain combines TRBV7-9 with TRBJ2-7; 7 nucleotides line up with TRBD1. Per germline, CDR1 SEHNR and CDR2 FQNEAQ (reference sequence). The CDR3 totals 14 residues. Unmatched junction bases numbered 8, after V lost 3 bases and J lost 6 bases. Here the CDR3 DNA reads TGTGCCAGCAGCTTCCCTGGACAGGAGGCCGAGCAGTACTTC. Its translation: CASSFPGQEAEQYF.

Turning to this clone: This same CDR3 is encoded by further DNA sequences in the sample. This sequence joins TRBV6-4 and TRBJ2-3; the match to TRBD2 covers 11 bases. Germline V gives CDR1 MRHNA, CDR2 SNTAGT. The V segment lost 0 bases and the J segment 2 bases; nucleotides outside the gene matches: 1. The CDR3 consists of 16 residues. The CDR3 spells CASSDSTSGDTDTQYF. The CDR3 nucleotides are TGTGCCAGCAGTGACTCGACTAGCGGGGACACAGATACGCAGTATTTT.

The chain recombines TRBV6-5 with TRBJ2-3; TRBD2 is a possible D gene (5 bases). Looked up from germline, CDR1 is MNHEY and CDR2 is SVGAGI. CDR3 length: 15 amino acids. The V end lost 2 bases, the J end lost 2 bases, and 11 bases lay between the germline ends. Here the CDR3 reads CASSYQSGPTDTQYF. DNA for the CDR3: TGTGCCAGCAGTTACCAAAGCGGACCCACAGATACGCAGTATTTT.

The gene calls are TRBV2 and TRBJ1-2, with 7 bases fitting TRBD1. The V and J ends lost 5 bases and 8 bases, in that order; junction bases with no gene match: 5. This CDR3 contains 12 residues. The germline V gene has CDR1 SNHLY and CDR2 FYNNEI. The CDR3 protein is CASSNRGSGYTF. CDR3 coding DNA: TGTGCCAGCAGTAACAGGGGTTCGGGCTACACCTTC.

The rearrangement uses TRBV11-2 and TRBJ2-1; the match to TRBD2 covers 11 bases. The CDR3 spans 17 residues. V lost 5 bases, J lost 3 bases, and 9 bases stayed unmatched. CDR1 and CDR2 (germline): SGHAT, FQNNGV. Here the CDR3 DNA reads TGTGCCAGCAGCCCCAGCCGCGGGACTAGCGGCTACAATGAGCAGTTCTTC. Translated: CASSPSRGTSGYNEQFF.

The J gene is TRBJ2-3, the V gene TRBV6-1, with unresolved D. This CDR3 spans 10 amino acids. From germline, CDR1 is MNHNS and CDR2 SASEGT. The V gene lost 7 bases and the J gene lost 7 bases, with 6 bases spanning the gap. CDR3 loop: CASNSNTQYF. CDR3 nucleotide sequence: TGTGCCAGCAACTCTAATACGCAGTATTTT.

The rearrangement links TRBV5-1 to TRBJ2-3; the D is unclear. CDR3 length equals 14 residues. The V end was cut by 1 base, the J end by 1 base, with 7 bases between. Germline values: CDR1 SGHRS, CDR2 YFSETQ. The CDR3 loop is CASSLQVGTDTQYF. The CDR3 DNA is TGCGCCAGCAGCTTGCAGGTTGGCACAGATACGCAGTATTTT.

The rearrangement joins TRBV5-1 to TRBJ2-5, with 9 bases identical to TRBD1. V dropped 4 bases and J dropped 4; count of bases not matched to a gene: 8. The CDR3 is made up of 15 amino acids. The germline V gene has CDR1 SGHRS and CDR2 YFSETQ. CDR3 protein: CASSTGTGTRETQYF. The CDR3 bases are TGCGCCAGCAGCACCGGGACAGGGACGCGAGAGACCCAGTACTTC.

The rearrangement links TRBV28 to TRBJ2-3; D perhaps matches TRBD1 (7 bases). Between the trimmed V and J ends, which lost 3 bases and 5 bases, there was a span of 12 bases. The CDR3 length is 14 residues. CDR1 is MDHEN and CDR2 is SYDVKM in the germline V gene. The CDR3 is CASSFQGGLDTQYF. The CDR3 DNA follows: TGTGCCAGCAGTTTTCAGGGGGGTTTAGATACGCAGTATTTT.

The rearrangement links TRBV18 to TRBJ1-1, with D tentatively TRBD1 (6 bases). CDR1 is KGHSH and CDR2 is LQKENI in the germline V gene. The CDR3 consists of 15 residues. V gave up 2 bases and J gave up 6 bases, with 16 bases separating them. The CDR3 DNA follows: TGTGCCAGCTCACCAAATCGGGGGGCCGGGGCTGAAGCTTTCTTT. It is translated as CASSPNRGAGAEAFF.

J is TRBJ1-5 and V is TRBV11-2, with 7 positions matching TRBD1. CDR1 SGHAT and CDR2 FQNNGV come from the germline V gene. Losses at the gene ends were 4 bases for V and 7 bases for J; bases not matched to a gene: 7. The CDR3 length is 14 residues. CDR3 sequence reads: CASSSTGRNQPQHF. In DNA, the CDR3 is TGTGCCAGCAGCTCGACAGGGCGGAACCAGCCCCAGCATTTT.

The chain carries TRBV29-1 and TRBJ2-3, with TRBD1 as a possible D gene (5 bases). The ends were cut back, 4 bases at V and 0 bases at J, with 11 bases in the middle. Germline V CDR1 and CDR2: SQVTM, ANQGSEA. This CDR3 is 14 amino acids long. For the CDR3, the DNA is TGCAGCGTTGCTCAGGGCACTAGCACAGATACGCAGTATTTT. This sequence encodes CSVAQGTSTDTQYF.

V gene TRBV6-5 combines with J gene TRBJ2-2, with D possibly TRBD1 on 5 matching bases. CDR1 and CDR2 (germline): MNHEY, SVGAGI. The CDR3 is 14 residues long. V shed 0 bases and J shed 6 bases, with 8 bases lying between them. The CDR3 bases are TGTGCCAGCAGTTACTCGGTAGGGGCCGGGGAGCTGTTTTTT. Protein product: CASSYSVGAGELFF.

The chain couples TRBV11-2 to TRBJ2-5; D perhaps matches TRBD1 (6 bases). The length of the CDR3 is 14 residues. Germline V gene data show CDR1 as SGHAT and CDR2 as FQNNGV. The germline V and J ends were trimmed by 4 bases and 1 base, with 10 bases remaining between them. The CDR3 bases are TGTGCCAGCAGCTCACAGGGAACCCAAGAGACCCAGTACTTC. It specifies CASSSQGTQETQYF.

V usage is TRBV7-8 and J usage is TRBJ2-7, with 8 bases matching TRBD2. The J segment lost 3 bases and the V segment lost 4 bases, leaving 11 bases of the junction unmatched. The CDR3 sequence is 16 residues long. The germline V gene has CDR1 SGHVS and CDR2 FQNEAQ. CDR3 in DNA: TGTGCCAGCAGCTCTAGCGGGCCCAGGGAACGCTACGAGCAGTACTTC. Amino acids: CASSSSGPRERYEQYF.

This clone was detected once. This chain joins TRBV7-9 and TRBJ1-1; TRBD1 aligns across 7 bases. CDR3 size: 15 residues. Germline V lookup: CDR1 SEHNR, CDR2 FQNEAQ (reference sequence). With V trimmed by 1 base and J by 6 bases, 8 bases remained unmatched. The CDR3 region is CASSLGDRVVSEAFF. The CDR3 nucleotides are TGTGCCAGCAGCTTAGGAGACAGGGTTGTATCTGAAGCTTTCTTT. The entire variable domain, with the rest obtained from reference TRBV7-9 and TRBJ1-1, is as follows: DTGVSQNPRHKITKRGQNVTFRCDPISEHNRLYWYRQTLGQGPEFLTYFQNEAQLEKSRLLSDRFSAERPKGSFSTLEIQRTEQGDSAMYLCASSLGDRVVSEAFFGQGTRLTVV.

V gene TRBV5-4 combines with J gene TRBJ2-5; the match to TRBD2 covers 7 bases. Trimming took 0 bases from V and 1 from J; bases not matched to a gene: 3. CDR3 length equals 15 residues. Germline CDR1 is SGHNT and CDR2 is YYREEE (reference sequence). CDR3: CASSLAGGVQETQYF. The CDR3 DNA sequence: TGTGCCAGCAGCTTGGCTGGGGGGGTCCAAGAGACCCAGTACTTC.

The chain employs TRBV6-5 and TRBJ2-1; 9 bases map to TRBD1. Germline lookup yields CDR1 MNHEY and CDR2 SVGAGI. The trim removed 7 bases at V and 4 bases at J, leaving 5 bases unmatched. The CDR3 extends over 14 amino acids. CDR3 region: CASTRDREYNEQFF. The CDR3 nucleotides are TGTGCCAGCACCAGGGACAGGGAGTACAATGAGCAGTTCTTC.